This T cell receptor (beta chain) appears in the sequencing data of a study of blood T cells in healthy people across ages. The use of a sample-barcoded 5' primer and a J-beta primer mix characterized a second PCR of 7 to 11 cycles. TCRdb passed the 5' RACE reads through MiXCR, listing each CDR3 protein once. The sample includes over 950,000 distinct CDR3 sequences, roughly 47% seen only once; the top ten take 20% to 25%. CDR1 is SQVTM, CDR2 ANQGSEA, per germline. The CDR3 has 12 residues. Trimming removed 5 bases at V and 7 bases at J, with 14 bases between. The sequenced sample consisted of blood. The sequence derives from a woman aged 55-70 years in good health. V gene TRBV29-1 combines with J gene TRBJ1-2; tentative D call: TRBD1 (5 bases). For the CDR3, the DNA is TGCAGCGTTTCCCCAGGGACGGGTGGCTACACCTTC. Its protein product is CSVSPGTGGYTF.